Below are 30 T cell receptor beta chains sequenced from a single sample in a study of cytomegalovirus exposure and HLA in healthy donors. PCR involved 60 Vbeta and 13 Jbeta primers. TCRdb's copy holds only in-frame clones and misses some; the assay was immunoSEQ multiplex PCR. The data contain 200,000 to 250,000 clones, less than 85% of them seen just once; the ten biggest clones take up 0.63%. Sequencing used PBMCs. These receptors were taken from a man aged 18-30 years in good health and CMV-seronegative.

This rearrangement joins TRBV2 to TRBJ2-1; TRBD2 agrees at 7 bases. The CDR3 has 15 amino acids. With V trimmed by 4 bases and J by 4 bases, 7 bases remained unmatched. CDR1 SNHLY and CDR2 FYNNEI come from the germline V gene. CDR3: CASSVRESIYNEQFF. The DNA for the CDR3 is TGTGCCAGCAGTGTGCGGGAGTCGATATACAATGAGCAGTTCTTC.

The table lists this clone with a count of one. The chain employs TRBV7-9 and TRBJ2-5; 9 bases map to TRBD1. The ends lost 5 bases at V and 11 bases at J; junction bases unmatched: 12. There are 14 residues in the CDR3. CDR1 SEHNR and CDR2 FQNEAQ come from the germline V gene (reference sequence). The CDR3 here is CASSHRDRVREQYF. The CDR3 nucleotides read TGTGCCAGCAGCCACCGGGACAGGGTAAGAGAGCAGTACTTC.

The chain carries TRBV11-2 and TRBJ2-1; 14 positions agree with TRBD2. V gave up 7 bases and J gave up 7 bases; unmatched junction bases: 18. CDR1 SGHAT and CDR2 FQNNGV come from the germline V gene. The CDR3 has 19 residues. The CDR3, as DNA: TGTGCCAGCAACCGGGGACTAGCGGGAGCAGTGGCTTTGGGGAATGAGCAGTTCTTC. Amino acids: CASNRGLAGAVALGNEQFF.

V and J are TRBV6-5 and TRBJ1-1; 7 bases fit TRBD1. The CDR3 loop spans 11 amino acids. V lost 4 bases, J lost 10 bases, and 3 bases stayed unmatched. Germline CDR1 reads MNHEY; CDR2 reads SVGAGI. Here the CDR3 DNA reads TGTGCCAGCAGTTGGGGGGACAGAGCTTTCTTT. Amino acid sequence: CASSWGDRAFF.

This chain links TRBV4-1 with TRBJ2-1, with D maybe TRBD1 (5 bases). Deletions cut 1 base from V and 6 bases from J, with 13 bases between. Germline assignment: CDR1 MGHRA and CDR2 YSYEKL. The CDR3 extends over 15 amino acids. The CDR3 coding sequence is TGCGCCAGCAGCCAAGCATCTTTGCAGGGCAATGAGCAGTTCTTC. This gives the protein CASSQASLQGNEQFF.

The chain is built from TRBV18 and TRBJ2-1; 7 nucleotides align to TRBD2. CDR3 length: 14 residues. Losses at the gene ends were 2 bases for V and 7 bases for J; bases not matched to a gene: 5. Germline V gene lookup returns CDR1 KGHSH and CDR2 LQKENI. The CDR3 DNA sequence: TGTGCCAGCTCACCAGCGAACGGGGGGAATGAGCAGTTCTTC. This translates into CASSPANGGNEQFF.

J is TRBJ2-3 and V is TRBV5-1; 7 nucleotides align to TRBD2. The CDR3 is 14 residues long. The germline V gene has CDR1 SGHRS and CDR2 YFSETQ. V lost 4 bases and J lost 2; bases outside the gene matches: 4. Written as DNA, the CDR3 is TGCGCCAGCAGCCAAGGGACTACCACAGATACGCAGTATTTT. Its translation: CASSQGTTTDTQYF.

CDR3 protein: CASSRTSGSETGELFF. DNA of the CDR3: TGTGCCAGCAGCCGGACTAGCGGGAGCGAGACCGGGGAGCTGTTTTTT. The chain employs TRBV7-8 and TRBJ2-2, with TRBD2 identical over 13 bases. Germline values: CDR1 SGHVS, CDR2 FQNEAQ. V gave up 5 bases and J gave up 5 bases; unmatched junction bases: 5. The CDR3 extends over 16 amino acids.

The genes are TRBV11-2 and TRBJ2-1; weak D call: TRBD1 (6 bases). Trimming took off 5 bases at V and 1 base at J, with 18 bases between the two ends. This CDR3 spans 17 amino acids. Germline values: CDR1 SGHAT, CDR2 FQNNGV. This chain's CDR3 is CASSLVGATYSYNEQFF. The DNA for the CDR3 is TGTGCCAGCAGCCTAGTGGGGGCCACATATTCCTACAATGAGCAGTTCTTC.

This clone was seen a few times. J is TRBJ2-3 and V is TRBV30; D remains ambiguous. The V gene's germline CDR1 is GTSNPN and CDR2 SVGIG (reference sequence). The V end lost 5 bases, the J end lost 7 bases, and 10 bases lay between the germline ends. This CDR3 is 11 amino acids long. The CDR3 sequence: CAWLELNTQYF. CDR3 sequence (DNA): TGTGCCTGGCTCGAGTTGAATACGCAGTATTTT.

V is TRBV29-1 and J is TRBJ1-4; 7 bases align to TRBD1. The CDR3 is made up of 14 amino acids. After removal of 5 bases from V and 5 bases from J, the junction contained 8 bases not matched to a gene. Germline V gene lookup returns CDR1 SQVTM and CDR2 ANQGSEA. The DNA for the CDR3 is TGCAGCGTTCTAGGGACAGACGAAAATGAAAAACTGTTTTTT. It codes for CSVLGTDENEKLFF.

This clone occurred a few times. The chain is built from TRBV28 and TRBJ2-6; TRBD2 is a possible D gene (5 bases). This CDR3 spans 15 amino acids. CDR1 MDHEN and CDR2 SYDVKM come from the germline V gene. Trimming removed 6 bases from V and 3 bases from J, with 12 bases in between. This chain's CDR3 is CASSPAGDGANVLTF. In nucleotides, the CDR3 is TGTGCCAGCAGCCCTGCCGGGGATGGGGCCAACGTCCTGACTTTC.

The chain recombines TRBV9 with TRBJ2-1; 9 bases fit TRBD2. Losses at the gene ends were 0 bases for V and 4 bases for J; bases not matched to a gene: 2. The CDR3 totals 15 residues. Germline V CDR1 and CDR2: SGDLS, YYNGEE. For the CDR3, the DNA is TGTGCCAGCAGCGTAGATAGCGGGGGATACAATGAGCAGTTCTTC. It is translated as CASSVDSGGYNEQFF.

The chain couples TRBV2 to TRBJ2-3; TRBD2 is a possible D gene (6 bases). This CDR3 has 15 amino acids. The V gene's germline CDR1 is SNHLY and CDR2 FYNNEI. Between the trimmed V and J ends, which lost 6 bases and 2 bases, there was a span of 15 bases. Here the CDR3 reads CASSGGASLTDTQYF. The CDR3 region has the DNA TGTGCCAGCAGCGGCGGGGCGTCTCTCACAGATACGCAGTATTTT.

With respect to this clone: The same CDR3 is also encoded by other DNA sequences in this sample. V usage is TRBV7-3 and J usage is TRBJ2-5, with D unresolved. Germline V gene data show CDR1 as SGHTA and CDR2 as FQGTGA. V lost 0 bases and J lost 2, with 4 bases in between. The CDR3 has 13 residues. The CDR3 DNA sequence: TGTGCCAGCAGCTTAACCAGGCAAGAGACCCAGTACTTC. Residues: CASSLTRQETQYF.

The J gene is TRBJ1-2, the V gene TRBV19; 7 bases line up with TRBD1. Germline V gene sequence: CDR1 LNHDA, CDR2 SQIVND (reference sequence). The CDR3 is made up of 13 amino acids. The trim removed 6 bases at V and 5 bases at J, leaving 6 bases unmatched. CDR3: CASSRDSGYGYTF. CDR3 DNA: TGTGCCAGTAGCCGGGACAGTGGATATGGCTACACCTTC. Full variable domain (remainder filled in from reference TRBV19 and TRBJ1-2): DGGITQSPKYLFRKEGQNVTLSCEQNLNHDAMYWYRQDPGQGLRLIYYSQIVNDFQKGDIAEGYSVSREKKESFPLTVTSAQKNPTAFYLCASSRDSGYGYTFGSGTRLTVV.

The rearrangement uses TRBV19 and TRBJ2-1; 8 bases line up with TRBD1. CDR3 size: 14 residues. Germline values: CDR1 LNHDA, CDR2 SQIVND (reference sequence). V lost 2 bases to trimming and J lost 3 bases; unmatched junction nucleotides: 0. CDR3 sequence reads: CASSITGGYNEQFF. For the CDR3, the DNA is TGTGCCAGTAGTATAACAGGGGGCTACAATGAGCAGTTCTTC.

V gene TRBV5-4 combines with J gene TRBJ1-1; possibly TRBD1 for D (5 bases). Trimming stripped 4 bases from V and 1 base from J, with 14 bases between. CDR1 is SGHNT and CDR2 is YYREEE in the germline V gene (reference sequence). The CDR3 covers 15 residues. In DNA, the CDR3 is TGTGCCAGCAGCCCTTATATTCAGGGGAACACTGAAGCTTTCTTT. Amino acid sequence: CASSPYIQGNTEAFF.

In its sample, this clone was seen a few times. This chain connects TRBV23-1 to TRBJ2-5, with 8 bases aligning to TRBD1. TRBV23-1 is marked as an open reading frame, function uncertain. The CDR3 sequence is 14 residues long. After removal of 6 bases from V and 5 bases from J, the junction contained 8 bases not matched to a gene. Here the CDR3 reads CASRLGQGGETQYF. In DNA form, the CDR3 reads TGCGCCAGCAGATTAGGACAGGGTGGGGAGACCCAGTACTTC.

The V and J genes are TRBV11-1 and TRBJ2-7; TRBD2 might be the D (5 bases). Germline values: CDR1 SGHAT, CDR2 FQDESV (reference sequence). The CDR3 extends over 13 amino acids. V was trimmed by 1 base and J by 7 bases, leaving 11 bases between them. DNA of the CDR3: TGTGCCAGCAGCTTAGAAGAGCGGCGGGAGCAGTACTTC. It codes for CASSLEERREQYF. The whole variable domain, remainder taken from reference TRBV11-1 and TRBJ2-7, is EAEVAQSPRYKITEKSQAVAFWCDPISGHATLYWYRQILGQGPELLVQFQDESVVDDSQLPKDRFSAERLKGVDSTLKIQPAELGDSAMYLCASSLEERREQYFGPGTRLTVT.

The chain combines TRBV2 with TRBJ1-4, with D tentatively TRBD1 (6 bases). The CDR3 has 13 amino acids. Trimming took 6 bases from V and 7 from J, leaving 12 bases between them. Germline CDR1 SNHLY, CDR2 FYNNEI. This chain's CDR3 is CASSRGGGEKLFF. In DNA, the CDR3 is TGTGCCAGCAGCAGGGGTGGCGGTGAAAAACTGTTTTTT.

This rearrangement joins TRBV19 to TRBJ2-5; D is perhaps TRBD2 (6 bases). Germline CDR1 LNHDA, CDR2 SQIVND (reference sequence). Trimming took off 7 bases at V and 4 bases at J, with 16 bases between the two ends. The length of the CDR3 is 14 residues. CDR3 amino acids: CASTPAGSLETQYF. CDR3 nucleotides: TGTGCCAGTACCCCTGCGGGGAGTTTAGAGACCCAGTACTTC.

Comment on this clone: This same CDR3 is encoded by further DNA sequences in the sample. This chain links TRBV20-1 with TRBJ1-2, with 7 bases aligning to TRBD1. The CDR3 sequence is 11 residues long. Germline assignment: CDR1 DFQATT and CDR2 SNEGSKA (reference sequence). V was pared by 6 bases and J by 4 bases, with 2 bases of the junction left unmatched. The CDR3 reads CSAGTVYGYTF. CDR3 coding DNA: TGCAGTGCCGGGACAGTCTATGGCTACACCTTC.

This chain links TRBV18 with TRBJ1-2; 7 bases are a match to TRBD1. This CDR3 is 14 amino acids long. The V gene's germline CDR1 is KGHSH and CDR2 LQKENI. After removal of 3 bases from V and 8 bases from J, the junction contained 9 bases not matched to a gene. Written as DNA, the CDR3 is TGTGCCAGCTCACCTAGTCCCGGGACAGACGGCTACACCTTC. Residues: CASSPSPGTDGYTF.

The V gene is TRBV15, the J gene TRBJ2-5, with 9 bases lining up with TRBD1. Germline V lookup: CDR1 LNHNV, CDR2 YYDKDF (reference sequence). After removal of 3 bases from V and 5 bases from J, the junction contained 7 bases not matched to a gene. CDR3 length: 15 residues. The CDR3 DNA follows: TGTGCCACCAGCAGGGGGGACAGGGCATCTGAGACCCAGTACTTC. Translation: CATSRGDRASETQYF.

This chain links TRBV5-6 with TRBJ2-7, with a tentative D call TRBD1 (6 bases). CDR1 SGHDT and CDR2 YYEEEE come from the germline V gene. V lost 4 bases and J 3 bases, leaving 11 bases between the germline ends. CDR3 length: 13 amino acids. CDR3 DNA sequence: TGTGCCAGCAGCGCCGGACAGCGCTACGAGCAGTACTTC. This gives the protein CASSAGQRYEQYF. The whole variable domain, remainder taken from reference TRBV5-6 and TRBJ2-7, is DAGVTQSPTHLIKTRGQQVTLRCSPKSGHDTVSWYQQALGQGPQFIFQYYEEEERQRGNFPDRFSGHQFPNYSSELNVNALLLGDSALYLCASSAGQRYEQYFGPGTRLTVT.

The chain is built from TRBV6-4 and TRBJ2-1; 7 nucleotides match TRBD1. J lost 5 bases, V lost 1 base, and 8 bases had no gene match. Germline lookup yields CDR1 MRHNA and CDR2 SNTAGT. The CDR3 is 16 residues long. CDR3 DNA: TGTGCCAGCAGTGACTTCCCGACAGGGAACGACAATGAGCAGTTCTTC. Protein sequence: CASSDFPTGNDNEQFF.

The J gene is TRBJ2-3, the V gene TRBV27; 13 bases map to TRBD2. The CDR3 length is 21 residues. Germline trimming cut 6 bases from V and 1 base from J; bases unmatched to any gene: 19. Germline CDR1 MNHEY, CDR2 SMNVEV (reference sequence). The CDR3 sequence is CASSNIGGGGLAGDRTDTQYF. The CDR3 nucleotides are TGTGCCAGCAGCAATATCGGGGGGGGCGGACTAGCGGGAGACCGCACAGATACGCAGTATTTT.

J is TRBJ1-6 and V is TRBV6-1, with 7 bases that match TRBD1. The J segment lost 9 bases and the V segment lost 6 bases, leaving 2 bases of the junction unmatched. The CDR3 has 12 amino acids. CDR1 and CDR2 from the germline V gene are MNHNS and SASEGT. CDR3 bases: TGTGCCAGCAGCGGACAGGTTTCACCCCTCCACTTT. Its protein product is CASSGQVSPLHF.

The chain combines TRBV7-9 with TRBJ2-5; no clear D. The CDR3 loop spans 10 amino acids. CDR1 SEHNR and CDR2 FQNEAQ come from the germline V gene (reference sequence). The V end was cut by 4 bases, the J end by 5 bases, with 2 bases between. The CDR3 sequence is CASSSETQYF. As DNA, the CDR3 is TGTGCCAGCAGCTCGGAGACCCAGTACTTC.